This T cell receptor beta chain derives from a study of control samples from healthy donors and cancer patients. CDR3 length: 18 amino acids. Germline-derived CDR1 and CDR2 are LNHNV and YYDKDF (reference sequence). The J segment lost 6 bases and the V segment lost 4 bases, leaving 12 bases of the junction unmatched. The data were produced by immunoSEQ multiplex PCR, yet TCRdb's version contains in-frame clones alone and is incomplete. Of about 85,000 clones listed, about 89% are singletons. This chain joins TRBV15 and TRBJ2-2, with 12 bases aligning to TRBD2. Sequenced sample: blood. This sequence was found in a woman in her fifties or sixties in good health. The CDR3 here is CATSTRKTSGGYAGELFF. In DNA, the CDR3 is TGTGCCACCAGCACCCGAAAGACTAGCGGGGGTTACGCCGGGGAGCTGTTTTTT.